The present T cell receptor beta chain was sequenced within a study of tumor-infiltrating lymphocytes in primary liver carcinoma. Priming with a constant-region primer yielded TCR beta cDNA from approximately 500 ng total RNA. Three-round nested multiplex PCR performed with slightly modified ARM-PCR produced the TCR beta libraries. TRBV1-TRBV30 forward and Cbeta reverse primers drove the first two roughly 10-cycle rounds. MiXCR was run by TCRdb on the multiplex PCR reads, yielding one entry per CDR3 protein. The table has some 110,000 distinct CDR3 sequences, roughly 80% seen once. The CDR3 has 15 amino acids. Trimming removed 1 base from V and 0 bases from J, with 7 bases in between. Germline CDR1 and CDR2: SGHAT and FQNNGV. This clonotype was seen ten or more times. The source material, 20-30 mg of unsorted bulk tissue, was used to co-extract RNA and DNA. Each participant had primary liver carcinoma, and surgical resection was the treatment. Infection with HBV was chronic in patients; they were treatment-naive. Viable tumor cells exceeded 75% in all tumor samples.

The sequencing sample was made of liver tumor tissue from sampling region 3. Subset indicated: tumor region T3, left-lateral pole. The TCR comes from a man between 40 and 49 years old with primary liver carcinoma and hepatitis B virus infection. This rearrangement joins TRBV11-2 to TRBJ2-1; D remains ambiguous. CDR3: CASSLVLLSYNEQFF. The DNA of the CDR3 is TGTGCCAGCAGCTTAGTCCTCCTCTCCTACAATGAGCAGTTCTTC.